The subject of this entry is one TCR beta chain. Its antigen remains unidentified. Germline V lookup: CDR1 SEHNR, CDR2 FQNEAQ (reference sequence). After removal of 5 bases from V and 4 bases from J, the junction contained 10 bases not matched to a gene. The CDR3 runs 15 residues. The data originate from a study of OX40 agonist ivuxolimab in advanced cancers. Overall study findings and caveats: Those patients achieving a partial response at 0.1-3.0 mg/kg showed among the lowest clonal expansion.

The table came from immunoSEQ multiplex PCR; TCRdb's copy has only in-frame clones and leaves some out. The table has 90,000 or so clones, around nine tenths seen once. The rearrangement uses TRBV7-9 and TRBJ2-5, with 7 bases identical to TRBD2. The source material was CD4+ or CD8+ T cells sorted from blood, sampled in a trial of the OX40 agonist ivuxolimab. This TCR was recovered from an adult with an advanced solid tumor such as melanoma, head and neck, liver or kidney cancer. CDR3 nucleotides: TGTGCCAGCAGCGGGTGGCTAGCGGTTGCAGAGACCCAGTACTTC. It codes for CASSGWLAVAETQYF.